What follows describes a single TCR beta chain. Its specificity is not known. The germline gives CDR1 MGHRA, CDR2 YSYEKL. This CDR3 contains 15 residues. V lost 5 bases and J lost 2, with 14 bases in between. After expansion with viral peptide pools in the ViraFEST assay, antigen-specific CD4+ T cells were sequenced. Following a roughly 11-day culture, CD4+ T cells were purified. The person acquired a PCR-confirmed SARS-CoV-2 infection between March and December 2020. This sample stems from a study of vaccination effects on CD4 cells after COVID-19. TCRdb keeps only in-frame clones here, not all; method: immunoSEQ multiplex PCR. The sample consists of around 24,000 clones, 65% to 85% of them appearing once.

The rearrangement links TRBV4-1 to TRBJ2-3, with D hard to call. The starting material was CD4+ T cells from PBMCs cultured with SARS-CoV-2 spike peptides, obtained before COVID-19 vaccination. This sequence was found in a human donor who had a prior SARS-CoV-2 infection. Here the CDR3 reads CASSLRSDPTDTQYF. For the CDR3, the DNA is TGCGCCAGCAGCTTACGCTCCGACCCCACAGATACGCAGTATTTT.